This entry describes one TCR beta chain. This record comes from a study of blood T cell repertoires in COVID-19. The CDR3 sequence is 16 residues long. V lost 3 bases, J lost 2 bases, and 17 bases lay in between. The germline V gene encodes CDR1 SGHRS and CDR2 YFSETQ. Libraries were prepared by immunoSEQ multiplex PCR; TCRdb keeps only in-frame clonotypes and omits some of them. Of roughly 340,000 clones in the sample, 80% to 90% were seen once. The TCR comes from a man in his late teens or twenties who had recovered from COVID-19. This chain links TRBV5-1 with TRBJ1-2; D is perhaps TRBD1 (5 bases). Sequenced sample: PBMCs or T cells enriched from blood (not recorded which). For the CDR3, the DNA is TGCGCCAGCAGCTCCTCACTCGTCCGACAGAACTATGGCTACACCTTC. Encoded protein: CASSSSLVRQNYGYTF.